These T cell receptor beta chains were read from a single sample in a study of T-cell memory formation after mild COVID-19. Each CDR3 protein gets one entry after TCRdb re-called the 5' RACE reads with MiXCR. The data show about 200,000 distinct CDR3 sequences, with around 9.5% seen just once and roughly 3.5% held by the top ten. Sequenced: PBMCs or a T cell subset sorted from them (not recorded which). The receptors here all came from a young man who had mild COVID-19 (a few samples of this study predate the infection). Cell type and time point are not known. Each CDR3 is given with its conserved first and last residue. D genes are given only for firm matches. Not every row has a clone size; where given, it reads once, few, many or a size class.

v_call: TRBV20-1; d_call: TRBD1; j_call: TRBJ1-5; clone_size: -; cdr3_nt: TGCAGTGCTAGGGGGGGGGACAGGGTCAATCAGCCCCAGCATTTT; cdr3_aa: CSARGGDRVNQPQHF
v_call: TRBV12-3/TRBV12-4; d_call: -; j_call: TRBJ1-5; clone_size: -; cdr3_nt: TGTGCCAGCACCCCTGGGGAGCTTCTGTATAGCAATCAGCCCCAGCATTTT; cdr3_aa: CASTPGELLYSNQPQHF
v_call: TRBV7-2; d_call: -; j_call: TRBJ1-1; clone_size: few; cdr3_nt: TGTGCCAGCAGCTTATTAGGGGCACGGCGGGGATTGAACACTGAAGCTTTCTTT; cdr3_aa: CASSLLGARRGLNTEAFF
v_call: TRBV30; d_call: -; j_call: TRBJ2-3; clone_size: few; cdr3_nt: TGTGCCTGGAGTGTAGTGATTGGCTCAGATACGCAGTATTTT; cdr3_aa: CAWSVVIGSDTQYF
v_call: TRBV4-3; d_call: -; j_call: TRBJ2-3; clone_size: few; cdr3_nt: TGCGCCAGCAGCCAAAGGGTCGGCCTGAGCACAGATACGCAGTATTTT; cdr3_aa: CASSQRVGLSTDTQYF
v_call: TRBV11-2; d_call: -; j_call: TRBJ1-2; clone_size: -; cdr3_nt: TGTGCCAGTAGTTCCGGGAGCTATGGCTACACCTTC; cdr3_aa: CASSSGSYGYTF
v_call: TRBV30; d_call: -; j_call: TRBJ1-2; clone_size: few; cdr3_nt: TGTGCCTGGAGTCCCACCTCGCTGGGTTCCTATGGCTACACCTTC; cdr3_aa: CAWSPTSLGSYGYTF
v_call: TRBV10-2; d_call: -; j_call: TRBJ2-5; clone_size: -; cdr3_nt: TGCGCCAGCAGTGAGGCCAGGTCAGAGACCCAGTACTTC; cdr3_aa: CASSEARSETQYF
v_call: TRBV7-2; d_call: TRBD1; j_call: TRBJ2-5; clone_size: -; cdr3_nt: TGTGCCAGCAGCTTTGACAGGGGGCAAGAGACCCAGTACTTC; cdr3_aa: CASSFDRGQETQYF
v_call: TRBV12-3/TRBV12-4; d_call: -; j_call: TRBJ1-4; clone_size: few; cdr3_nt: TGTGCCAGCAGTTTAAGGAGACAGCATGAAAAACTGTTTTTT; cdr3_aa: CASSLRRQHEKLFF
v_call: TRBV10-3; d_call: -; j_call: TRBJ1-1; clone_size: -; cdr3_nt: TGTGCCATCAGTGAGTCGGGCAGGATTGAAGCTTTCTTT; cdr3_aa: CAISESGRIEAFF
v_call: TRBV20-1; d_call: -; j_call: TRBJ2-3; clone_size: many; cdr3_nt: TGCAGTGCTAGAACTTCGTGGGGAGCAGATACGCAGTATTTT; cdr3_aa: CSARTSWGADTQYF
v_call: TRBV14; d_call: -; j_call: TRBJ1-1; clone_size: -; cdr3_nt: TGTGCCAGCAGCGCCTTCTGGGAGACTGAAGCTTTCTTT; cdr3_aa: CASSAFWETEAFF
v_call: TRBV7-3; d_call: -; j_call: TRBJ2-3; clone_size: -; cdr3_nt: TGTGCCAGCAGCTTAGGAAGGCGCTGGGAGGATACGCAGTATTTT; cdr3_aa: CASSLGRRWEDTQYF
v_call: TRBV2; d_call: -; j_call: TRBJ2-5; clone_size: -; cdr3_nt: TGTGCCAGCAGTGAACTGCCACCCCACCAAGAGACCCAGTACTTC; cdr3_aa: CASSELPPHQETQYF
v_call: TRBV24-1; d_call: -; j_call: TRBJ2-5; clone_size: many; cdr3_nt: TGTGCCACCAGTGACGCTACCGGGACAAAAGAGACCCAGTACTTC; cdr3_aa: CATSDATGTKETQYF
v_call: TRBV12-3/TRBV12-4; d_call: -; j_call: TRBJ1-1; clone_size: -; cdr3_nt: TGTGCCAGCAGTCTTAATGGGGGTGTTGCTTTCTTT; cdr3_aa: CASSLNGGVAFF
v_call: TRBV27; d_call: -; j_call: TRBJ1-6; clone_size: few; cdr3_nt: TGTGCCACATTGGCGGCTTGGGGGTATAATTCACCCCTCCACTTT; cdr3_aa: CATLAAWGYNSPLHF
v_call: TRBV7-7; d_call: TRBD1; j_call: TRBJ2-1; clone_size: -; cdr3_nt: TGTGCCAGCAGCACCTCGGACAGGGTAGGTGAGCAGTTCTTC; cdr3_aa: CASSTSDRVGEQFF
v_call: TRBV4-3; d_call: TRBD2; j_call: TRBJ2-3; clone_size: few; cdr3_nt: TGCGCCAGCAGCCACACTAGCGGGGGGCCGGGACGCACAGATACGCAGTATTTT; cdr3_aa: CASSHTSGGPGRTDTQYF
v_call: TRBV20-1; d_call: -; j_call: TRBJ2-5; clone_size: -; cdr3_nt: TGCAGTGCGGGGGCCTCCGTTCCGGAGACCCAGTACTTC; cdr3_aa: CSAGASVPETQYF
v_call: TRBV14; d_call: TRBD1; j_call: TRBJ2-4; clone_size: -; cdr3_nt: TGTGCCAGCAGCATTAAACAGGGGGATAGAAACATTCAGTACTTC; cdr3_aa: CASSIKQGDRNIQYF
v_call: TRBV7-9; d_call: -; j_call: TRBJ1-1; clone_size: -; cdr3_nt: TGTGCCAGCAGCTTTGGGGCAGCTATGAACACTGAAGCTTTCTTT; cdr3_aa: CASSFGAAMNTEAFF
v_call: TRBV18; d_call: -; j_call: TRBJ1-5; clone_size: few; cdr3_nt: TGTGCCAGCTCACCGGGTGTAGGGGGTATGGATCAGCCCCAGCATTTT; cdr3_aa: CASSPGVGGMDQPQHF
v_call: TRBV27; d_call: TRBD1; j_call: TRBJ2-1; clone_size: many; cdr3_nt: TGTGCCAGCAGTTCCGACAGGGGAAATGAGCAGTTCTTC; cdr3_aa: CASSSDRGNEQFF
v_call: TRBV6-5; d_call: -; j_call: TRBJ1-6; clone_size: many; cdr3_nt: TGTGCCAGCAGTTTCGCCGGGACATATGCTTCACCCCTCCACTTT; cdr3_aa: CASSFAGTYASPLHF
v_call: TRBV7-3; d_call: -; j_call: TRBJ2-3; clone_size: few; cdr3_nt: TGTGCCAGCAGCCCGGACAGTATGACCCCAGATACGCAGTATTTT; cdr3_aa: CASSPDSMTPDTQYF
v_call: TRBV12-3/TRBV12-4; d_call: -; j_call: TRBJ2-1; clone_size: many; cdr3_nt: TGTGCCAGCAGCCGGTTTAATGAGCAGTTCTTC; cdr3_aa: CASSRFNEQFF
v_call: TRBV29-1; d_call: -; j_call: TRBJ2-7; clone_size: few; cdr3_nt: TGCAGCACCGGGGAACGGTCCGGAGAGCAGTACTTC; cdr3_aa: CSTGERSGEQYF
v_call: TRBV6-2/TRBV6-3; d_call: -; j_call: TRBJ1-1; clone_size: -; cdr3_nt: TGTGCCAGCAGTTACTCGGTTGGGGGGCTATTGAACACTGAAGCTTTCTTT; cdr3_aa: CASSYSVGGLLNTEAFF
v_call: TRBV6-2/TRBV6-3; d_call: -; j_call: TRBJ1-5; clone_size: few; cdr3_nt: TGTGCCAGCAGTTACGGGCGGAACAATCAGCCCCAGCATTTT; cdr3_aa: CASSYGRNNQPQHF
v_call: TRBV15; d_call: -; j_call: TRBJ2-3; clone_size: -; cdr3_nt: TGTGCCACCAGCAGAAACACCGCTAGCACAGATACGCAGTATTTT; cdr3_aa: CATSRNTASTDTQYF
v_call: TRBV6-1; d_call: -; j_call: TRBJ2-3; clone_size: many; cdr3_nt: TGTGCCAGCAGTGGAAACTTAGCGGATCGATCAGATACGCAGTATTTT; cdr3_aa: CASSGNLADRSDTQYF
v_call: TRBV29-1; d_call: -; j_call: TRBJ1-4; clone_size: few; cdr3_nt: TGCAGCGTGGGTAGGGGCTTCGGTGAAAAACTGTTTTTT; cdr3_aa: CSVGRGFGEKLFF
v_call: TRBV3-1; d_call: -; j_call: TRBJ1-4; clone_size: -; cdr3_nt: TGTGCCAGCAGTGATACCGGGACCACTACTGAAAAACTGTTTTTT; cdr3_aa: CASSDTGTTTEKLFF
v_call: TRBV10-3; d_call: -; j_call: TRBJ2-1; clone_size: -; cdr3_nt: TGTGCCATCAAGGAGTACAATGAGCAGTTCTTC; cdr3_aa: CAIKEYNEQFF
v_call: TRBV3-1; d_call: -; j_call: TRBJ1-2; clone_size: once; cdr3_nt: TGTGCCAGCAGCCCACCGGGACGCTATGGCTACACCTTC; cdr3_aa: CASSPPGRYGYTF
v_call: TRBV6-6; d_call: -; j_call: TRBJ1-6; clone_size: few; cdr3_nt: TGTGCCAGCAGCCGCCGGGGGAGCTCCTATAATTCACCCCTCCACTTT; cdr3_aa: CASSRRGSSYNSPLHF
v_call: TRBV6-5; d_call: -; j_call: TRBJ1-1; clone_size: few; cdr3_nt: TGTGCCAGCAGACCCCTGGGGAGGGGGAACACTGAAGCTTTCTTT; cdr3_aa: CASRPLGRGNTEAFF
v_call: TRBV5-1; d_call: -; j_call: TRBJ2-5; clone_size: -; cdr3_nt: TGCGCCAGCAGCTTCGGGGAGGCGGAGACCCAGTACTTC; cdr3_aa: CASSFGEAETQYF
v_call: TRBV20-1; d_call: -; j_call: TRBJ2-7; clone_size: few; cdr3_nt: TGCAGTGCTGGGACTTCCTACGAGCAGTACTTC; cdr3_aa: CSAGTSYEQYF
v_call: TRBV20-1; d_call: -; j_call: TRBJ2-3; clone_size: many; cdr3_nt: TGCAGTGCTAGAGGACTTGCGAGCACAGATACGCAGTATTTT; cdr3_aa: CSARGLASTDTQYF
v_call: TRBV2; d_call: TRBD2; j_call: TRBJ2-7; clone_size: many; cdr3_nt: TGTGCCAGCAGTGCTAGCGGGGGCCGATCCTACGAGCAGTACTTC; cdr3_aa: CASSASGGRSYEQYF
v_call: TRBV6-4; d_call: TRBD1; j_call: TRBJ2-2; clone_size: many; cdr3_nt: TGTGCCAGCAGAGTACAGGGGGCCGCCACCGGGGAGCTGTTTTTT; cdr3_aa: CASRVQGAATGELFF
v_call: TRBV19; d_call: -; j_call: TRBJ1-2; clone_size: -; cdr3_nt: TGTGCCAGTACCAAAGACAGGATCTATGGCTACACCTTC; cdr3_aa: CASTKDRIYGYTF
v_call: TRBV29-1; d_call: TRBD1; j_call: TRBJ2-3; clone_size: -; cdr3_nt: TGCAGCGTTGAAGTGGGACAGGGAGGAGATACGCAGTATTTT; cdr3_aa: CSVEVGQGGDTQYF
v_call: TRBV6-6; d_call: TRBD2; j_call: TRBJ2-5; clone_size: many; cdr3_nt: TGTGCCAGCAGCCGCGGGGGGAGTCACCAAGAGACCCAGTACTTC; cdr3_aa: CASSRGGSHQETQYF
v_call: TRBV20-1; d_call: -; j_call: TRBJ2-7; clone_size: few; cdr3_nt: TGCAGTGCCCGATCCCCGGGACCCGAGCAGTACTTC; cdr3_aa: CSARSPGPEQYF
v_call: TRBV9; d_call: -; j_call: TRBJ2-1; clone_size: few; cdr3_nt: TGTGCCAGCAGCGTCAGGGTTTCGGGTGAGCAGTTCTTC; cdr3_aa: CASSVRVSGEQFF
v_call: TRBV3-1; d_call: -; j_call: TRBJ1-2; clone_size: -; cdr3_nt: TGTGCCAGCAGCCATCACGGGTTGGCAAACTATGGCTACACCTTC; cdr3_aa: CASSHHGLANYGYTF
v_call: TRBV30; d_call: -; j_call: TRBJ1-1; clone_size: -; cdr3_nt: TGTGCCTGGAGGCGGGGGATGGCTGAAGCTTTCTTT; cdr3_aa: CAWRRGMAEAFF
v_call: TRBV6-2/TRBV6-3; d_call: -; j_call: TRBJ2-2; clone_size: many; cdr3_nt: TGTGCCAGCAGAGCCCAAAACACCGGGGAGCTGTTTTTT; cdr3_aa: CASRAQNTGELFF
v_call: TRBV5-1; d_call: -; j_call: TRBJ2-5; clone_size: few; cdr3_nt: TGCGCCAGCAGTGGAGACAGCCAAGAGACCCAGTACTTC; cdr3_aa: CASSGDSQETQYF
v_call: TRBV25-1; d_call: TRBD2; j_call: TRBJ2-3; clone_size: few; cdr3_nt: TGTGCCAGCAGTGGGGGACTAGCGGGCTCCCGAGGCGGTACGCAGTATTTT; cdr3_aa: CASSGGLAGSRGGTQYF
v_call: TRBV18; d_call: -; j_call: TRBJ2-7; clone_size: many; cdr3_nt: TGTGCCAGCTCAACTCAACCAACCGGGGCCTCCTACGAGCAGTACTTC; cdr3_aa: CASSTQPTGASYEQYF
v_call: TRBV25-1; d_call: -; j_call: TRBJ1-2; clone_size: few; cdr3_nt: TGTGCCAGCAGTGAGGATAGTTGGGCAGGTCGAGGCTACACCTTC; cdr3_aa: CASSEDSWAGRGYTF
v_call: TRBV7-2; d_call: TRBD1; j_call: TRBJ1-2; clone_size: few; cdr3_nt: TGTGCCAGCAGCTTATCGACAGGGAACACCTATGGCTACACCTTC; cdr3_aa: CASSLSTGNTYGYTF
v_call: TRBV7-2; d_call: -; j_call: TRBJ1-1; clone_size: -; cdr3_nt: TGTGCCAGCAGACTTCAACAGGGATGGGACACTGAAGCTTTCTTT; cdr3_aa: CASRLQQGWDTEAFF